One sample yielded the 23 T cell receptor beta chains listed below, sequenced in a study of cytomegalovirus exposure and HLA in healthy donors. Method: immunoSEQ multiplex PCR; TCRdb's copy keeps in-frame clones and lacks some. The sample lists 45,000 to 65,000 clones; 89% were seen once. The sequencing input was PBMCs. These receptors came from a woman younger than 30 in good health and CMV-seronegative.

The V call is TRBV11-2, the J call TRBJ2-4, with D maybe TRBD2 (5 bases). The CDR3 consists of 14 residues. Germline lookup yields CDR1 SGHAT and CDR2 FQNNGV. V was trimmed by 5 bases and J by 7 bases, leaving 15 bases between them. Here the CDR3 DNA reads TGTGCCAGCAGCCGATTGACGGGAAATAACATTCAGTACTTC. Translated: CASSRLTGNNIQYF. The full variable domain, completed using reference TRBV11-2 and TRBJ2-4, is EAGVAQSPRYKIIEKRQSVAFWCNPISGHATLYWYQQILGQGPKLLIQFQNNGVVDDSQLPKDRFSAERLKGVDSTLKIQPAKLEDSAVYLCASSRLTGNNIQYFGAGTRLSVL.

CDR3 nucleotides: TGTGCCAGCAGTTACCAGGCTTCCGGGGAGCTGTTTTTT. As protein: CASSYQASGELFF. This chain joins TRBV6-6 and TRBJ2-2; no reliable D call. Per germline, CDR1 MNHNY and CDR2 SVGAGI (reference sequence). CDR3 size: 13 residues. Trimming removed 2 bases at V and 6 bases at J, with 7 bases between.

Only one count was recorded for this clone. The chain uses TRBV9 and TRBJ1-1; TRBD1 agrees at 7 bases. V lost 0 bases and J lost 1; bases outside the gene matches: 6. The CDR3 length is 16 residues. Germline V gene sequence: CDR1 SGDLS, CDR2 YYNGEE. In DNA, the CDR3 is TGTGCCAGCAGCGTAGGGACAGGTAGATCGAACACTGAAGCTTTCTTT. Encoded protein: CASSVGTGRSNTEAFF. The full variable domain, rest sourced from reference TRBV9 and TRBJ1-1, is DSGVTQTPKHLITATGQRVTLRCSPRSGDLSVYWYQQSLDQGLQFLIQYYNGEERAKGNILERFSAQQFPDLHSELNLSSLELGDSALYFCASSVGTGRSNTEAFFGQGTRLTVV.

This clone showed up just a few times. The CDR3 loop reads CASSRQGANTEAFF. The DNA for the CDR3 is TGTGCCAGCTCAAGACAGGGGGCGAACACTGAAGCTTTCTTT. V usage is TRBV18 and J usage is TRBJ1-1, with 10 positions matching TRBD1. V lost 5 bases to trimming and J lost 1 base; unmatched junction nucleotides: 1. The CDR3 is made up of 14 amino acids. Germline assignment: CDR1 KGHSH and CDR2 LQKENI.

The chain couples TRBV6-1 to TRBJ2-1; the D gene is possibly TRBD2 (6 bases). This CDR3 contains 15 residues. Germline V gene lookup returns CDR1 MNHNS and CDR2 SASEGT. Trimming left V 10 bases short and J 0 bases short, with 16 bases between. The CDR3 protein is CATNRDSSSYNEQFF. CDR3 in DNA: TGTGCCACCAACCGGGACTCAAGCTCCTACAATGAGCAGTTCTTC.

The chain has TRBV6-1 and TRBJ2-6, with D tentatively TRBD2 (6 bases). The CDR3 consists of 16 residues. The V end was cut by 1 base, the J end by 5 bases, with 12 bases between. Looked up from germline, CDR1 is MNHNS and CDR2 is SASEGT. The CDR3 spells CASSEGSRDWANVLTF. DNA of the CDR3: TGTGCCAGCAGTGAAGGGAGTAGGGACTGGGCCAACGTCCTGACTTTC.

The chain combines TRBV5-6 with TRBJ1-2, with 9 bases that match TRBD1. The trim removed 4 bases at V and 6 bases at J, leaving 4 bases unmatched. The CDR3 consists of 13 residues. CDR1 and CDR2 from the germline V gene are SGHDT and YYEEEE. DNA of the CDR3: TGTGCCAGCAGCCAAAGACAGGGGGATGGCTACACCTTC. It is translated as CASSQRQGDGYTF. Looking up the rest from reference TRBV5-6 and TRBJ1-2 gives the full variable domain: DAGVTQSPTHLIKTRGQQVTLRCSPKSGHDTVSWYQQALGQGPQFIFQYYEEEERQRGNFPDRFSGHQFPNYSSELNVNALLLGDSALYLCASSQRQGDGYTFGSGTRLTVV.

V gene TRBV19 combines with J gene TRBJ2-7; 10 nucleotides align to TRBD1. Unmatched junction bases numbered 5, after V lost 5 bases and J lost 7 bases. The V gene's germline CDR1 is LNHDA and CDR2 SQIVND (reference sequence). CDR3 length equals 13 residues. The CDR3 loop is CASSFGTGEEQYF. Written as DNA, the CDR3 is TGTGCCAGTAGTTTCGGGACAGGGGAAGAGCAGTACTTC.

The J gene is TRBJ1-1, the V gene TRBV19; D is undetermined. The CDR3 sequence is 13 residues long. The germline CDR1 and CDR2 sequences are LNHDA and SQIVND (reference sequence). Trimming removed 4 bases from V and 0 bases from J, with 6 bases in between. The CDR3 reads CASSTVMNTEAFF. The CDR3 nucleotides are TGTGCCAGTAGTACGGTGATGAACACTGAAGCTTTCTTT. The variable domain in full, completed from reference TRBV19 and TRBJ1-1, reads DGGITQSPKYLFRKEGQNVTLSCEQNLNHDAMYWYRQDPGQGLRLIYYSQIVNDFQKGDIAEGYSVSREKKESFPLTVTSAQKNPTAFYLCASSTVMNTEAFFGQGTRLTVV.

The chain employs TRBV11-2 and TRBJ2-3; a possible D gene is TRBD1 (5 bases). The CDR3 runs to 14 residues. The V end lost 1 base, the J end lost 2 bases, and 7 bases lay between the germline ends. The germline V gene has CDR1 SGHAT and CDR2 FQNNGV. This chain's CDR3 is CASSLGRDTDTQYF. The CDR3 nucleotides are TGTGCCAGCAGCTTAGGCAGGGACACAGATACGCAGTATTTT.

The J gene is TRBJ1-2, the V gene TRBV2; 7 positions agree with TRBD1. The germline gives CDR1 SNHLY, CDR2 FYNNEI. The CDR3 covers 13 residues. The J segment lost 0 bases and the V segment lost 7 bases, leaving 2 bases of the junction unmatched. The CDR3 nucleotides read TGTGCCAGCAAGCAGGGGGCTAACTATGGCTACACCTTC. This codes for CASKQGANYGYTF.

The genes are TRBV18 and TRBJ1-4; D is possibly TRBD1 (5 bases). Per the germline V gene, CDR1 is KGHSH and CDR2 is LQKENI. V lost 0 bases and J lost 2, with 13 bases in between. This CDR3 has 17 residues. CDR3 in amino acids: CASSPPEGLVTNEKLFF. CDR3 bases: TGTGCCAGCTCACCACCGGAGGGGTTAGTCACTAATGAAAAACTGTTTTTT.

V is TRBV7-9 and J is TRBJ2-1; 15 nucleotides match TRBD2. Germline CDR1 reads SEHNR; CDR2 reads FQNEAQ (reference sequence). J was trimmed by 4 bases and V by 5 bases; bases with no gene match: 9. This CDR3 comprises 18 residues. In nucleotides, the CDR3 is TGTGCCAGCAGCCCCCGGACTAGCGGGGGGGCTAGGTACAATGAGCAGTTCTTC. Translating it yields CASSPRTSGGARYNEQFF. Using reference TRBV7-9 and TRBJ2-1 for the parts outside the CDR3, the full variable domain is DTGVSQNPRHKITKRGQNVTFRCDPISEHNRLYWYRQTLGQGPEFLTYFQNEAQLEKSRLLSDRFSAERPKGSFSTLEIQRTEQGDSAMYLCASSPRTSGGARYNEQFFGPGTRLTVL.

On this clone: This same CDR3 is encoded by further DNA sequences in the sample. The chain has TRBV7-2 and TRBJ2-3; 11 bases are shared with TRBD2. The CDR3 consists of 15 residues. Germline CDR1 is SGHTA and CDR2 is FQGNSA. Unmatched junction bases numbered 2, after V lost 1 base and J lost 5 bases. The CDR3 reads CASSLVAGGGDTQYF. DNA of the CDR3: TGTGCCAGCAGCTTAGTAGCGGGGGGGGGAGATACGCAGTATTTT.

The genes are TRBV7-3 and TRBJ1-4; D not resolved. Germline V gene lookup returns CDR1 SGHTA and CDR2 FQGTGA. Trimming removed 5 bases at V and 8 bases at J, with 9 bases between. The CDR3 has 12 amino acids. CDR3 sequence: CASSPCPEKLFF. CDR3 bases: TGTGCCAGCAGCCCCTGTCCCGAAAAACTGTTTTTT.

CDR3 protein: CASSPSRRGGSYNEQFF. The CDR3 nucleotides read TGTGCCAGCAGTCCGAGTCGGCGGGGGGGATCCTACAATGAGCAGTTCTTC. The rearrangement links TRBV28 to TRBJ2-1, with TRBD2 matching 9 bases. J lost 1 base, V lost 5 bases, and 9 bases had no gene match. The CDR3 has 17 residues. Germline loops: CDR1 MDHEN, CDR2 SYDVKM.

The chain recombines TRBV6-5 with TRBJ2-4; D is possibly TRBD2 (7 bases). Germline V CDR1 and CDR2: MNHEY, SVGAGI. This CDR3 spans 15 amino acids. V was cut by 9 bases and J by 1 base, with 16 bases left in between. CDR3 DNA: TGTGCCAGGAGGGGGGGGAGGGTGGCCAAAAACATTCAGTACTTC. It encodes CARRGGRVAKNIQYF.

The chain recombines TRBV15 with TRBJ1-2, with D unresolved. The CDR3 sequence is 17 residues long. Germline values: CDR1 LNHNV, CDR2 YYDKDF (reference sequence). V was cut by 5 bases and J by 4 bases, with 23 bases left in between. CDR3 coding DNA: TGTGCCACCAGCTTTGACATACGGTGTGGAAAGACCTATGGCTACACCTTC. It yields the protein CATSFDIRCGKTYGYTF.

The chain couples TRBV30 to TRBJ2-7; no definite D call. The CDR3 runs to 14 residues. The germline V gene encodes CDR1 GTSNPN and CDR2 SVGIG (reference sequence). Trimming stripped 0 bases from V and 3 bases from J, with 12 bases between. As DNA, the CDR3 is TGTGCCTGGAGTGTACAAATTGGCAGCTACGAGCAGTACTTC. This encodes CAWSVQIGSYEQYF.

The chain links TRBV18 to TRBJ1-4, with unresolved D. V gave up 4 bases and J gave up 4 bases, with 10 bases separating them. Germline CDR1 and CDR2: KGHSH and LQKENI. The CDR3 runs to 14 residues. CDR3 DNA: TGTGCCAGCTCACTTGGCAGCGGTAATGAAAAACTGTTTTTT. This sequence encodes CASSLGSGNEKLFF.

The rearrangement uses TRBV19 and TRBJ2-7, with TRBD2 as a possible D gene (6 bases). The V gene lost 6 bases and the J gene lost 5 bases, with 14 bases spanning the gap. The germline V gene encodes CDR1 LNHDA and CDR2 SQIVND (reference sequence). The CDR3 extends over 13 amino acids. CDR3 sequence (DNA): TGTGCCAGTAGCCTTAGGTCGGGGGACGAGCAGTACTTC. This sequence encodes CASSLRSGDEQYF.

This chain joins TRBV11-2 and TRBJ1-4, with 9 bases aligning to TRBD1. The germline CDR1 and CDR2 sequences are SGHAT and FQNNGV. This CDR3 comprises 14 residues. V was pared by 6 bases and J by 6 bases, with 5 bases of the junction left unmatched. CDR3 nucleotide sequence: TGTGCCAGCAGACCGGGACAGGGTCATGAAAAACTGTTTTTT. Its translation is CASRPGQGHEKLFF.

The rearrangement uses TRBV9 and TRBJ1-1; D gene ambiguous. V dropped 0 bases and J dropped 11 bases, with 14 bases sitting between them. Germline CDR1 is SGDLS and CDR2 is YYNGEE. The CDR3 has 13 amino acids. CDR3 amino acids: CASSVDLAEEAFF. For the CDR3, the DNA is TGTGCCAGCAGCGTAGATCTTGCTGAGGAGGCTTTCTTT.